This T cell receptor (beta chain) was found in a study of glioma-infiltrating T cells after dendritic cell vaccination. Trimming shortened V by 2 bases and J by 3 bases, and 9 bases separated the two germline ends. This CDR3 has 14 residues. Germline values: CDR1 SGDLS, CDR2 YYNGEE. All glioblastoma patients lacked an isocitrate dehydrogenase mutation. The primer mix had 60 V beta and 13 J beta primers. Method: immunoSEQ multiplex PCR; TCRdb's copy keeps in-frame clones and lacks some. The sample contains roughly 100,000 clones, more than 75% of which appear only once. The sample here was blood, taken before dendritic cell vaccination. The genes are TRBV9 and TRBJ1-3, with D possibly being TRBD1 (5 bases). The clonotype originates from a human donor with glioblastoma. The CDR3 DNA reads as TGTGCCAGCAGCGTCCTGACAGATGGAAACACCATATATTTT. Encoded protein: CASSVLTDGNTIYF.